This TCR beta chain came from a study of shared clonotypes between healthy human individuals. Profiled with immunoSEQ multiplex PCR; TCRdb holds only in-frame clones, not every one. The sample carries roughly 2 million clones, 95% recorded once. Trimming cost V 4 bases and J 5 bases; bases outside gene matches: 9. The length of the CDR3 is 16 residues. CDR1 and CDR2 (germline): KGHSH, LQKENI. The sequence was obtained from a man aged 18-30 years in good health. V and J are TRBV18 and TRBJ2-3, with 10 bases identical to TRBD2. The sequencing input was naive CD4+ T cells sorted from blood. Subset meaning: CD45RA+ positively selected. The CDR3 DNA sequence: TGTGCCAGCTCACTATTTAGCGGGGGGAACGGAGATACGCAGTATTTT. This encodes CASSLFSGGNGDTQYF. The full variable domain, completed using reference TRBV18 and TRBJ2-3, is NAGVMQNPRHLVRRRGQEARLRCSPMKGHSHVYWYRQLPEEGLKFMVYLQKENIIDESGMPKERFSAEFPKEGPSILRIQQVVRGDSAAYFCASSLFSGGNGDTQYFGPGTRLTVL.